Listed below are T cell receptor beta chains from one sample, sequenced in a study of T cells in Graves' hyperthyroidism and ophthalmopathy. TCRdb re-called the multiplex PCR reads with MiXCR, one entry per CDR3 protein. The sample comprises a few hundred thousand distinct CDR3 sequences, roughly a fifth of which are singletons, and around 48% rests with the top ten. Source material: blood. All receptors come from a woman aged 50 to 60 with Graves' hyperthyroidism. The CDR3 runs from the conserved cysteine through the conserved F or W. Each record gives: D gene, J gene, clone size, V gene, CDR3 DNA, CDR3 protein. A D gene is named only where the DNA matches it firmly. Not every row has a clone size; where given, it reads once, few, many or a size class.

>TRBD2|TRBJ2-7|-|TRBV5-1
TGCGCCAGCAGCTTGGGAGCGGGGATCTCCTACGAGCAGTACTTC
CASSLGAGISYEQYF
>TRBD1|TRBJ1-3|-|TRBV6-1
TGTGCCAGCAGTCAAGACAGGGCTAACCCTGGAAACACCATATATTTT
CASSQDRANPGNTIYF
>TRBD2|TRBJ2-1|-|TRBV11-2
TGTGCCAGCAGCCCCCCGGGACTAGCGGGGGGACTGTACAATGAGCAGTTCTTC
CASSPPGLAGGLYNEQFF
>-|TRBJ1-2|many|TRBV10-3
TGTGCCATCAGTGAAGGCCCGAACTATGGCTACACCTTC
CAISEGPNYGYTF
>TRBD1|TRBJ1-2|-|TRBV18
TGTGCCAGCTCACCCGGGACAGGGAGGTACTATGGCTACACCTTC
CASSPGTGRYYGYTF
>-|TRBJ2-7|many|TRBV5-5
TGTGCCAGCAGAAACCTTCTAGTCGACGAGCAGTACTTC
CASRNLLVDEQYF
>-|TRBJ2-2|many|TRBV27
TGTGCCAGCAGTCTCACAGGAGCTGGGGAGCTGTTTTTT
CASSLTGAGELFF
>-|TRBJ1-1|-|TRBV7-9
TGTGCCAGCAGCGCCGAATATCGGGTTTCTGAAGCTTTCTTT
CASSAEYRVSEAFF
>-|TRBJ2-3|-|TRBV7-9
TGTGCCAGCAGCGAATCCGGGACTAGCACAGATACGCAGTATTTT
CASSESGTSTDTQYF
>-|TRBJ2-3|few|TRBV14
TGTGCCAGCAGCCCCATAGGGAGAGCCACAGATACGCAGTATTTT
CASSPIGRATDTQYF
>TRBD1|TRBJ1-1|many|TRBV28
TGTGCCGTGCTCTTCCGGGACAGGGGGTCTTCGAACACTGAAGCTTTCTTT
CAVLFRDRGSSNTEAFF
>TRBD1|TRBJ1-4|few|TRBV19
TGTGCCAGTCGGACAGGGGCACATGAAAAACTGTTTTTT
CASRTGAHEKLFF
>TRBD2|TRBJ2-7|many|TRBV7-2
TGTGCCAGCAGCTCGACTAGCGGGAGGGCAACCTACGAGCAGTACTTC
CASSSTSGRATYEQYF
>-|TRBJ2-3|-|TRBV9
TGTGCCAGCAGCCCCCAGGGGGGGCTGCCCACAGATACGCAGTATTTT
CASSPQGGLPTDTQYF
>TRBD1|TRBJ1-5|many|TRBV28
TGTGCCAGCAGCCTCCGTCAGGGGGCGAAGTTAAGCAATCAGCCCCAGCATTTT
CASSLRQGAKLSNQPQHF
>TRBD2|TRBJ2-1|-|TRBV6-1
TGTGCCGGTTCAAGCGGGAGCTCCTACAATGAGCAGTTCTTC
CAGSSGSSYNEQFF
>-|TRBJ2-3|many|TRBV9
TGTGCCAGCAGCTCGAGGGGGGATACGCAGTATTTT
CASSSRGDTQYF
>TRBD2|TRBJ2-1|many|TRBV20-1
TGCAGTGCTACCTTAGCGGGAGGGATAGACAATGAGCAGTTCTTC
CSATLAGGIDNEQFF
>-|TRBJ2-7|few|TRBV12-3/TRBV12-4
TGTGCCAGCAGTCGCGGTGGGCCCGAGCAGTACTTC
CASSRGGPEQYF
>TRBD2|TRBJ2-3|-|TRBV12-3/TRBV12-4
TGTGCCAGCAGTTTGGGGCGGGAGGCGAGCACAGATACGCAGTATTTT
CASSLGREASTDTQYF
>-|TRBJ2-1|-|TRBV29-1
TGCAGCGTTGAAACTGTCCAGGGGCAGTTCTTC
CSVETVQGQFF
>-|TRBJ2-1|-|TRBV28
TGTGCCAGCAGTTCGGATCGGTTTAGGGATGAGCAGTTCTTC
CASSSDRFRDEQFF
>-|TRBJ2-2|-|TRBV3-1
TGTGCCAGCAGCCCAGCGCAGGGGTTCGGGGAGCTGTTTTTT
CASSPAQGFGELFF
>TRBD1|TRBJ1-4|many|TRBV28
TGTGCCAGCAGTTCCCCCGGACAGGGGGTTGAAAAACTGTTTTTT
CASSSPGQGVEKLFF